A single sample gave rise to the 29 T cell receptor beta chains below, sequenced in a study of blood T cells in healthy people across ages. Through a sample-barcoded 5' primer and a J-beta primer mix, a second PCR was run for roughly 7 to 11 cycles. TCRdb itself ran the 5' RACE reads through MiXCR, one entry per CDR3 protein. The table records around 940,000 distinct CDR3 sequences, roughly 51% of them present only once. Material for sequencing was blood. Every receptor here comes from a woman aged 55-69 years in good health.

CDR3 bases: TGTGCCAGCAGCTTAGGGGACTGGACAGAGAGCTCCTACGAGCAGTACTTC. Its translation: CASSLGDWTESSYEQYF. The rearrangement joins TRBV7-9 to TRBJ2-7, with D possibly being TRBD1 or TRBD2 (6 bases each). V lost 1 base and J lost 0, with 16 bases in between. In germline, CDR1 is SEHNR, CDR2 FQNEAQ (reference sequence). The CDR3 is made up of 17 amino acids.

This sequence joins TRBV27 and TRBJ2-7, with D perhaps TRBD2 (5 bases). CDR3 length: 16 residues. Between the trimmed V and J ends, which lost 7 bases and 6 bases, there was a span of 25 bases. CDR1 is MNHEY and CDR2 is SMNVEV in the germline V gene (reference sequence). In DNA, the CDR3 is TGTGCCAGCATGATTACTTACGGGGTCTTATCGTCCGAGCAGTACTTC. It codes for CASMITYGVLSSEQYF.

This chain links TRBV5-1 with TRBJ2-3; D is unclear. V lost 4 bases and J 0 bases, leaving 12 bases between the germline ends. The CDR3 extends over 15 amino acids. Looked up from germline, CDR1 is SGHRS and CDR2 is YFSETQ. The CDR3: CASSPIEQSTDTQYF. The DNA for the CDR3 is TGCGCCAGCAGCCCTATCGAGCAGAGCACAGATACGCAGTATTTT.

This clonotype was found a few times. Written as DNA, the CDR3 is TGTGCCAGCAGCCCGCGGTTGGGGGCCTACGAGCAGTACTTC. Protein: CASSPRLGAYEQYF. The chain couples TRBV5-6 to TRBJ2-7; TRBD1 or TRBD2 may be the D gene (5 bases each). V was pared by 4 bases and J by 2 bases, with 13 bases between. Germline CDR1 SGHDT, CDR2 YYEEEE. There are 14 residues in the CDR3. The full variable domain, in which reference TRBV5-6 and TRBJ2-7 provide the parts outside the CDR3, is DAGVTQSPTHLIKTRGQQVTLRCSPKSGHDTVSWYQQALGQGPQFIFQYYEEEERQRGNFPDRFSGHQFPNYSSELNVNALLLGDSALYLCASSPRLGAYEQYFGPGTRLTVT.

V is TRBV6-2 or TRBV6-3 and J is TRBJ2-6; D is unclear. This CDR3 comprises 15 residues. Germline values: CDR1 MNHEY, CDR2 SVGEGT. The V end lost 6 bases, the J end lost 0 bases, and 9 bases lay between the germline ends. The CDR3 region is CASSQPSSGANVLTF. The CDR3 region has the DNA TGTGCCAGCAGCCAGCCATCCTCTGGGGCCAACGTCCTGACTTTC.

The V call is TRBV25-1, the J call TRBJ2-1; TRBD2 matches 7 bases. Trimming removed 6 bases from V and 7 bases from J; junction bases left unmatched: 6. The CDR3 runs 13 residues. From germline, CDR1 is MGHDK and CDR2 SYGVNS. The CDR3: CASRTGGRNEQFF. The CDR3 nucleotides are TGTGCCAGCAGGACGGGAGGTCGGAATGAGCAGTTCTTC.

V gene TRBV7-3 combines with J gene TRBJ2-3; either TRBD1 or TRBD2 may fit D (5 bases each). The CDR3 length is 15 residues. Between the trimmed V and J ends, which lost 4 bases and 5 bases, there was a span of 16 bases. Germline V gene sequence: CDR1 SGHTA, CDR2 FQGTGA. DNA of the CDR3: TGTGCCAGCAGCTCGAACGGTGGGGGTAGAGATACGCAGTATTTT. Translating it yields CASSSNGGGRDTQYF.

The V and J genes are TRBV29-1 and TRBJ2-5; 10 bases fit TRBD1. The CDR3 is 13 residues long. Trimming cost V 6 bases and J 3 bases; bases outside gene matches: 4. Germline lookup yields CDR1 SQVTM and CDR2 ANQGSEA. The chain's CDR3 is CSVTGTGEETQYF. CDR3 nucleotide sequence: TGCAGCGTGACCGGGACAGGGGAAGAGACCCAGTACTTC.

The table lists this clonotype with a few counts. The rearrangement joins TRBV28 to TRBJ1-5, with 7 positions matching TRBD1. V gave up 2 bases and J gave up 0 bases; unmatched junction bases: 4. CDR1 and CDR2 from the germline V gene are MDHEN and SYDVKM. The CDR3 length is 16 residues. CDR3 sequence: CASSLRTGYSNQPQHF. The CDR3 nucleotides are TGTGCCAGCAGTTTAAGGACAGGCTATAGCAATCAGCCCCAGCATTTT.

The chain joins TRBV7-8 to TRBJ2-7; 8 bases match TRBD2. The CDR3 consists of 19 residues. Germline V gene sequence: CDR1 SGHVS, CDR2 FQNEAQ. Trimming at V came to 0 bases and at J to 7 bases, leaving 20 bases not matched to a gene. This CDR3 reads CASSLAIAGSSYFGHEQYF. CDR3 sequence (DNA): TGTGCCAGCAGCTTAGCCATAGCGGGATCGTCCTACTTCGGACATGAGCAGTACTTC. The whole variable domain, filled in from reference TRBV7-8 and TRBJ2-7, reads GAGVSQSPRYKVAKRGQDVALRCDPISGHVSLFWYQQALGQGPEFLTYFQNEAQLDKSGLPSDRFFAERPEGSVSTLKIQRTQQEDSAVYLCASSLAIAGSSYFGHEQYFGPGTRLTVT.

There are a few counts of this clonotype. The rearrangement links TRBV30 to TRBJ2-6; 10 nucleotides align to TRBD1. V trimming: 5 bases; J trimming: 1 base; junction bases outside the gene matches: 5. The CDR3 runs to 16 residues. Germline assignment: CDR1 GTSNPN and CDR2 SVGIG (reference sequence). In DNA form, the CDR3 reads TGTGCCTGGGACCCGGGACAGGGGTCTGGGGCCAACGTCCTGACTTTC. Translation gives CAWDPGQGSGANVLTF.

This clonotype was seen more than once but under ten times. This chain uses TRBV3-1 with TRBJ2-3; D is undetermined. Germline-derived CDR1 and CDR2 are LGHDT and YNNKEL (reference sequence). V was pared by 0 bases and J by 2 bases, with 15 bases between. This CDR3 has 17 amino acids. CDR3 amino acids: CASSQDPRPLSTDTQYF. CDR3 in DNA: TGTGCCAGCAGCCAAGACCCCAGACCGCTATCCACAGATACGCAGTATTTT.

With respect to this clonotype: A much larger clone sits a single nucleotide away, making a read error possible. The J gene is TRBJ2-7, the V gene TRBV2; D gene uncertain. The germline gives CDR1 SNHLY, CDR2 FYNNEI. The CDR3 is made up of 11 amino acids. Between the trimmed V and J ends, which lost 6 bases and 10 bases, there was a span of 13 bases. This chain's CDR3 is CASRELDDQYF. For the CDR3, the DNA is TGTGCCAGCAGGGAATTGGATGACCAGTACTTC.

The sample holds one count of this clonotype. V gene TRBV28 combines with J gene TRBJ2-3, with TRBD2 identical over 9 bases. V lost 6 bases to trimming and J lost 2 bases; unmatched junction nucleotides: 6. The CDR3 sequence is 15 residues long. CDR1 is MDHEN and CDR2 is SYDVKM in the germline V gene. The CDR3: CASRKTSGYTDTQYF. The DNA of the CDR3 is TGTGCCAGCAGGAAGACTAGCGGATACACAGATACGCAGTATTTT. Full variable domain (remainder filled in from reference TRBV28 and TRBJ2-3): DVKVTQSSRYLVKRTGEKVFLECVQDMDHENMFWYRQDPGLGLRLIYFSYDVKMKEKGDIPEGYSVSREKKERFSLILESASTNQTSMYLCASRKTSGYTDTQYFGPGTRLTVL.

The table lists this clonotype with a few counts. The chain couples TRBV7-2 to TRBJ2-6; no clear D gene. Per the germline V gene, CDR1 is SGHTA and CDR2 is FQGNSA. The CDR3 loop spans 13 amino acids. Between the trimmed V and J ends, which lost 3 bases and 11 bases, there was a span of 11 bases. As DNA, the CDR3 is TGTGCCAGCAGCTTCGGCGGCACTGACGTCCTGACTTTC. It translates to CASSFGGTDVLTF.

V gene TRBV5-1 combines with J gene TRBJ2-3; tentatively, D is TRBD2 (6 bases). Trimming left V 1 base short and J 1 base short, with 10 bases between. The CDR3 has 15 amino acids. Looked up from germline, CDR1 is SGHRS and CDR2 is YFSETQ. The CDR3 region has the DNA TGCGCCAGCAGCTTGACGGGGGAGGGCACAGATACGCAGTATTTT. Protein sequence: CASSLTGEGTDTQYF.

CDR3: CASSFSGLPKGGNTIYF. CDR3 DNA sequence: TGTGCCAGCAGCTTCTCGGGACTCCCAAAAGGCGGAAACACCATATATTTT. The gene calls are TRBV5-5 and TRBJ1-3; D is perhaps TRBD1 (5 bases). Trimming cost V 2 bases and J 4 bases, with 19 bases left between them. Per germline, CDR1 SGHKS and CDR2 YYEKEE (reference sequence). CDR3 length: 17 residues.

The gene calls are TRBV28 and TRBJ2-4, with a weak D call TRBD1 (5 bases). Judging by the DNA end, TRBJ2-7 fits better; the J call may be wrong. This CDR3 is built from 14 residues. CDR1 and CDR2 from the germline V gene are MDHEN and SYDVKM. The CDR3 nucleotides read TGTGCCAGCAGTGTTCCCGGATTGGGGCGCGAGCAGTACTTC. It encodes CASSVPGLGREQYF.

The gene calls are TRBV20-1 and TRBJ2-3, with TRBD2 matching 7 bases. The germline gives CDR1 DFQATT, CDR2 SNEGSKA (reference sequence). V trimming: 0 bases; J trimming: 3 bases; junction bases outside the gene matches: 6. CDR3 length: 15 amino acids. This chain's CDR3 is CSARDQGLLTDTQYF. The DNA for the CDR3 is TGCAGTGCTAGAGATCAGGGACTACTAACAGATACGCAGTATTTT.

This chain uses TRBV3-1 with TRBJ2-7; 9 nucleotides match TRBD2. Trimming took 4 bases from V and 3 from J; bases not matched to a gene: 10. CDR1 is LGHDT, CDR2 YNNKEL, per germline (reference sequence). This CDR3 is 16 amino acids long. CDR3 in amino acids: CASSPLGTSRNYEQYF. The CDR3 DNA reads as TGTGCCAGCAGCCCACTTGGGACTAGCAGAAACTACGAGCAGTACTTC.

The chain combines TRBV7-8 with TRBJ2-7; D unclear. V lost 5 bases, J lost 3 bases, and 20 bases lay in between. The CDR3 length is 16 residues. Germline V gives CDR1 SGHVS, CDR2 FQNEAQ. CDR3 DNA: TGTGCCAGCAGCCCGCTAGGCCTACTCTCCCACTACGAGCAGTACTTC. This gives the protein CASSPLGLLSHYEQYF.

This clonotype was detected only once. The chain employs TRBV20-1 and TRBJ2-3; the D call may be TRBD1 or TRBD2 (6 bases each). There are 15 residues in the CDR3. V dropped 0 bases and J dropped 3 bases, with 13 bases sitting between them. The germline V gene encodes CDR1 DFQATT and CDR2 SNEGSKA (reference sequence). The CDR3 DNA reads as TGCAGTGCTAGAGAGTGGGGGGCGCCGACAGATACGCAGTATTTT. Its protein is CSAREWGAPTDTQYF.

Of note for this clonotype: A read error may account for a junction end that differs from germline. The chain recombines TRBV5-1 with TRBJ2-1, with 7 bases matching TRBD2. CDR1 SGHRS and CDR2 YFSETQ come from the germline V gene. The CDR3 is 14 amino acids. CDR3: CVSSPREVWNKQFF. CDR3 in DNA: TGCGTCAGCAGCCCCCGGGAGGTTTGGAATAAGCAGTTCTTC.

This clonotype has a handful of counts. This chain connects TRBV12-3 or TRBV12-4 to TRBJ2-7, with D unclear. This CDR3 region has 14 residues. Trimming pared 2 bases from V and 6 bases from J, leaving 14 bases between. The CDR3 loop reads CASSLYEGKGEQYF. In nucleotides, the CDR3 is TGTGCCAGCAGTTTATATGAAGGGAAGGGCGAGCAGTACTTC.

A few counts support this clonotype. The chain joins TRBV20-1 to TRBJ2-1; TRBD1 matches at 8 bases. This CDR3 is built from 13 residues. V was clipped by 5 bases and J by 6 bases; unmatched bases: 6. Germline V gene sequence: CDR1 DFQATT, CDR2 SNEGSKA (reference sequence). The CDR3 DNA is TGCAGTGCTGATCCAACAGGGGGCAATGAGCAGTTCTTC. Protein product: CSADPTGGNEQFF.

This chain connects TRBV27 to TRBJ2-1, with 8 bases matching TRBD1. CDR1 is MNHEY, CDR2 SMNVEV, per germline (reference sequence). The CDR3 is 15 amino acids. V was pared by 6 bases and J by 8 bases, with 12 bases of the junction left unmatched. CDR3 sequence reads: CASSQGAQWFDEQFF. DNA of the CDR3: TGTGCCAGCAGCCAGGGGGCTCAGTGGTTTGATGAGCAGTTCTTC.

V and J are TRBV6-6 and TRBJ1-5; TRBD1 aligns across 7 bases. The CDR3 is 14 amino acids. Germline lookup yields CDR1 MNHNY and CDR2 SVGAGI (reference sequence). The ends lost 4 bases at V and 6 bases at J; junction bases unmatched: 6. The CDR3 is CASSSGGMGQPQHF. DNA of the CDR3: TGTGCCAGCAGTTCAGGGGGAATGGGTCAGCCCCAGCATTTT.

This clonotype was recorded a few times. The chain carries TRBV25-1 and TRBJ2-5, with a possible D match to TRBD2 (6 bases). The CDR3 is made up of 14 amino acids. Per the germline V gene, CDR1 is MGHDK and CDR2 is SYGVNS. V shed 4 bases and J shed 7 bases, with 16 bases lying between them. CDR3 protein: CASSGWTTPRTQYF. The CDR3 nucleotides are TGTGCCAGCAGTGGGTGGACTACCCCTAGGACCCAGTACTTC.

V gene TRBV5-1 combines with J gene TRBJ2-5; possible D gene TRBD1, 6 bases. The J call is uncertain, as TRBJ2-7 better fits the DNA end. The CDR3 is made up of 14 amino acids. Germline CDR1 is SGHRS and CDR2 is YFSETQ. CDR3 residues: CASSSQGYPYEQYF. For the CDR3, the DNA is TGCGCCAGCAGCTCACAGGGATACCCCTACGAGCAGTACTTC.